This entry lists 14 T cell receptor beta chains sequenced from one sample in a study of T cell repertoires in ileal Crohn's disease (dated by TCRdb to between 2018 and 2020). This specimen's time point label, per the study, means: inflamed ileum from the surgical specimen. Libraries were prepared through the immunoSEQ multiplex PCR assay. TCRdb carries this immuneACCESS record with in-frame sequences only. Its versions omit some clonotypes, under half of them owing to an unresolved V gene in the studies checked, with the rest unexplained. The sample table lists some 11,000 clones, around 87% of them with a count of one. Jointly, the top ten make up more than 9% of the sample. Sequences were obtained from ileal tissue. Receptors were obtained from an adult with Crohn's disease.

The chain employs TRBV9 and TRBJ2-3; 10 bases match TRBD2. This CDR3 spans 15 amino acids. V lost 3 bases and J lost 1; bases outside the gene matches: 2. From germline, CDR1 is SGDLS and CDR2 YYNGEE. Here the CDR3 reads CASSDGTSGTDTQYF. The CDR3 DNA is TGTGCCAGCAGCGATGGGACTAGCGGCACAGATACGCAGTATTTT.

This clone was observed a single time. This rearrangement joins TRBV5-1 to TRBJ1-1; TRBD1 is a possible D gene (5 bases). This CDR3 comprises 15 residues. Germline V gives CDR1 SGHRS, CDR2 YFSETQ. Trimming shortened V by 3 bases and J by 2 bases, and 14 bases separated the two germline ends. Here the CDR3 reads CASSYLDSSNTEAFF. CDR3 coding DNA: TGCGCCAGCAGCTACCTTGACAGCTCCAACACTGAAGCTTTCTTT.

CDR3 protein: CASSQGRGYGYTF. The CDR3 nucleotides are TGCGCCAGCAGCCAAGGAAGGGGCTATGGCTACACCTTC. The rearrangement links TRBV4-3 to TRBJ1-2; D possibly corresponds to TRBD1 (5 bases). The CDR3 is made up of 13 amino acids. Germline CDR1 is LGHNA and CDR2 is YSLEER. V was cut by 1 base and J by 4 bases, with 7 bases left in between.

This sequence joins TRBV4-2 and TRBJ2-7; D perhaps matches TRBD2 (6 bases). The CDR3 totals 15 residues. V lost 0 bases and J 2 bases, leaving 11 bases between the germline ends. Germline CDR1 LGHNA, CDR2 YNFKEQ. CDR3 sequence: CASSQERRGPYEQYF. CDR3 nucleotides: TGTGCCAGCAGCCAAGAGAGGAGGGGTCCCTACGAGCAGTACTTC.

This rearrangement joins TRBV9 to TRBJ2-5, with no clear D. This CDR3 is 14 amino acids long. Germline V lookup: CDR1 SGDLS, CDR2 YYNGEE. The ends were cut back, 7 bases at V and 4 bases at J, with 17 bases in the middle. CDR3 protein: CASLLARVRETQYF. DNA of the CDR3: TGTGCCAGCCTCTTAGCTCGGGTCCGAGAGACCCAGTACTTC.

The chain uses TRBV7-9 and TRBJ2-5, with a possible D match to TRBD1 (5 bases). The V and J ends lost 4 bases and 2 bases respectively, with 11 bases between them. The CDR3 is 14 amino acids. Germline assignment: CDR1 SEHNR and CDR2 FQNEAQ (reference sequence). CDR3 residues: CASSSTGKQETQYF. The CDR3, as DNA: TGTGCCAGCAGCTCCACAGGAAAACAAGAGACCCAGTACTTC.

The V call is TRBV2, the J call TRBJ1-1; D possibly corresponds to TRBD1 (5 bases). The germline V and J ends were trimmed by 6 bases and 1 base, with 12 bases remaining between them. Germline V CDR1 and CDR2: SNHLY, FYNNEI. The CDR3 extends over 14 amino acids. CDR3 loop: CASSQQGPNTEAFF. CDR3 coding DNA: TGTGCCAGCAGCCAGCAGGGCCCGAACACTGAAGCTTTCTTT.

The rearrangement links TRBV7-9 to TRBJ1-2; tentatively, D is TRBD1 (5 bases). This CDR3 is 13 amino acids long. Deletions cut 2 bases from V and 6 bases from J, with 10 bases between. Germline assignment: CDR1 SEHNR and CDR2 FQNEAQ (reference sequence). CDR3 protein: CASSLRQGDGYTF. CDR3 in DNA: TGTGCCAGCAGCTTACGGCAGGGAGATGGCTACACCTTC.

This clone was detected once. V gene TRBV29-1 combines with J gene TRBJ2-1; 13 positions agree with TRBD2. V shed 5 bases, J shed 3 bases, and the junction held 10 bases outside the gene matches. This CDR3 region has 17 residues. Germline V gene lookup returns CDR1 SQVTM and CDR2 ANQGSEA. Here the CDR3 DNA reads TGCAGCGTTTTCGCAGGGGGGACTAGCGGGAACTACAATGAGCAGTTCTTC. Encoded protein: CSVFAGGTSGNYNEQFF.

This clone was detected once. CDR3 coding DNA: TGTGCCAGCTCATCAGGGGGCAGAGGCTACACCTTC. This gives the protein CASSSGGRGYTF. The genes are TRBV18 and TRBJ1-2; 8 bases fit TRBD1. The CDR3 sequence is 12 residues long. V gave up 5 bases and J gave up 8 bases; unmatched junction bases: 4. In germline, CDR1 is KGHSH, CDR2 LQKENI.

The rearrangement joins TRBV19 to TRBJ2-2; TRBD1 might be the D (5 bases). Looked up from germline, CDR1 is LNHDA and CDR2 is SQIVND (reference sequence). V was pared by 8 bases and J by 0 bases, with 13 bases between. The CDR3 runs 15 residues. The CDR3, as DNA: TGTGCCAGTTGGGGCGGCGGAGCGAACACCGGGGAGCTGTTTTTT. Protein product: CASWGGGANTGELFF.

The CDR3 coding sequence is TGTGCCAGCTCACCAGACAGAGAGACGGGTGGCTACACCTTC. It yields the protein CASSPDRETGGYTF. The rearrangement links TRBV18 to TRBJ1-2; tentative D call: TRBD1 (5 bases). This CDR3 region has 14 residues. Germline V gene sequence: CDR1 KGHSH, CDR2 LQKENI. Trimming shortened V by 2 bases and J by 7 bases, and 14 bases separated the two germline ends.

This chain connects TRBV29-1 to TRBJ2-3; 12 nucleotides agree with TRBD2. CDR3 length equals 15 residues. The J segment lost 4 bases and the V segment lost 6 bases, leaving 8 bases of the junction unmatched. Germline loops: CDR1 SQVTM, CDR2 ANQGSEA. The CDR3 region is CSVRPGTSGSDTQYF. The CDR3 bases are TGCAGCGTGAGACCCGGGACTAGCGGGTCAGATACGCAGTATTTT.

The V and J genes are TRBV5-4 and TRBJ2-3; 11 bases agree with TRBD2. The germline CDR1 and CDR2 sequences are SGHNT and YYREEE (reference sequence). The V gene end was trimmed by 4 bases and the J gene end by 0 bases; junction bases not matched to a gene: 7. This CDR3 contains 17 residues. The CDR3 DNA is TGTGCCAGCAGCCCTAAGATAGCGGGAGGGAGCACAGATACGCAGTATTTT. Translated: CASSPKIAGGSTDTQYF.